Below are 30 T cell receptor beta chains sequenced from a single sample in a study of OX40 agonist ivuxolimab in advanced cancers. Data came from immunoSEQ multiplex PCR; TCRdb stores just in-frame clones and leaves some out. The table records tens of thousands of clones, 80% to 90% of them present only once. The sequences come from CD4+ or CD8+ T cells sorted from blood, collected in a trial of the OX40 agonist ivuxolimab. The receptor source for this set is an adult with an advanced solid tumor such as melanoma, head and neck, liver or kidney cancer.

Remarks on this clone: Other DNA variants within this sample encode the same CDR3. V gene TRBV11-2 combines with J gene TRBJ1-1; D is possibly TRBD1 (5 bases). Germline V gene lookup returns CDR1 SGHAT and CDR2 FQNNGV. Trimming pared 3 bases from V and 2 bases from J, leaving 7 bases between. CDR3 size: 13 residues. The CDR3 DNA reads as TGTGCCAGCAGCTTGGGGGGTAACACTGAAGCTTTCTTT. Its translation is CASSLGGNTEAFF. The full variable domain, completed using reference TRBV11-2 and TRBJ1-1, is EAGVAQSPRYKIIEKRQSVAFWCNPISGHATLYWYQQILGQGPKLLIQFQNNGVVDDSQLPKDRFSAERLKGVDSTLKIQPAKLEDSAVYLCASSLGGNTEAFFGQGTRLTVV.

J is TRBJ1-1 and V is TRBV10-3, with 7 positions matching TRBD1. This CDR3 comprises 12 residues. Per germline, CDR1 ENHRY and CDR2 SYGVKD. The V segment lost 6 bases and the J segment 4 bases; nucleotides outside the gene matches: 2. CDR3 in DNA: TGTGCCATCAGGGGGACAGTCACTGAAGCTTTCTTT. It specifies CAIRGTVTEAFF.

This chain connects TRBV6-1 to TRBJ2-5, with D possibly being TRBD2 (5 bases). Germline values: CDR1 MNHNS, CDR2 SASEGT. CDR3 length: 14 amino acids. V lost 7 bases and J 3 bases, leaving 15 bases between the germline ends. CDR3 residues: CASTTRWEKETQYF. The CDR3 DNA reads TGTGCCAGCACGACACGGTGGGAGAAAGAGACCCAGTACTTC.

The chain employs TRBV6-1 and TRBJ1-3; D remains unclear. The CDR3 contains 12 residues. V gave up 10 bases and J gave up 5 bases, with 12 bases separating them. The germline gives CDR1 MNHNS, CDR2 SASEGT. CDR3 coding DNA: TGTGCCACCCGGGCCACGAGAAACACCATATATTTT. This gives the protein CATRATRNTIYF.

The chain has TRBV30 and TRBJ1-5, with 8 bases fitting TRBD1. Germline CDR1 GTSNPN, CDR2 SVGIG (reference sequence). The CDR3 sequence is 13 residues long. V gave up 3 bases and J gave up 5 bases; unmatched junction bases: 3. The CDR3 nucleotides read TGTGCCTGGAGAGAACAGGGGGATCAGCCCCAGCATTTT. Encoded protein: CAWREQGDQPQHF.

The chain joins TRBV4-1 to TRBJ2-3; TRBD1 is a possible D gene (5 bases). V was shortened by 0 bases and J by 4 bases, with 11 bases between the two germline ends. Germline CDR1 is MGHRA and CDR2 is YSYEKL. The CDR3 consists of 15 residues. The CDR3 DNA follows: TGCGCCAGCAGCCAAGATGGGGCAACGGCAGATACGCAGTATTTT. Its translation is CASSQDGATADTQYF.

In nucleotides, the CDR3 is TGCAGCGTTGAAGCAGCGGGGGGCACAGATACGCAGTATTTT. Its translation is CSVEAAGGTDTQYF. The V gene is TRBV29-1, the J gene TRBJ2-3; 8 bases match TRBD2. J lost 1 base, V lost 1 base, and 1 base had no gene match. The CDR3 is 14 residues long. Germline V gene sequence: CDR1 SQVTM, CDR2 ANQGSEA.

This rearrangement joins TRBV6-5 to TRBJ2-7; 8 bases align to TRBD1. The CDR3 is 15 residues long. After removal of 8 bases from V and 0 bases from J, the junction contained 9 bases not matched to a gene. The V gene's germline CDR1 is MNHEY and CDR2 SVGAGI. CDR3 bases: TGTGCCAGCCGGAGCACAGGGGGAGGCTCCTACGAGCAGTACTTC. It is translated as CASRSTGGGSYEQYF.

The chain recombines TRBV30 with TRBJ1-1; D gene uncertain. Trimming took off 3 bases at V and 5 bases at J, with 7 bases between the two ends. The CDR3 has 11 residues. Germline CDR1 is GTSNPN and CDR2 is SVGIG (reference sequence). The CDR3 nucleotides are TGTGCCTGGAGACCGGGTACTGAAGCTTTCTTT. The encoded protein is CAWRPGTEAFF.

The chain joins TRBV2 to TRBJ2-1, with D possibly being TRBD1 (6 bases). The germline gives CDR1 SNHLY, CDR2 FYNNEI. The CDR3 length is 16 residues. The V end was cut by 6 bases, the J end by 0 bases, with 15 bases between. CDR3 sequence (DNA): TGTGCCAGCAGCCCCACAGGGTCCAGCTCCTACAATGAGCAGTTCTTC. The encoded protein is CASSPTGSSSYNEQFF.

The count of this clone is one. V and J are TRBV14 and TRBJ1-1, with 8 positions matching TRBD1. Germline-derived CDR1 and CDR2 are SGHDN and FVKESK. V trimming: 2 bases; J trimming: 1 base; junction bases outside the gene matches: 6. The CDR3 is 16 amino acids. Here the CDR3 reads CASSQKGDRRNTEAFF. The CDR3 bases are TGTGCCAGCAGCCAAAAAGGGGACAGGCGGAACACTGAAGCTTTCTTT.

The gene calls are TRBV18 and TRBJ1-4; D uncertain. The CDR3 extends over 15 amino acids. The ends were cut back, 5 bases at V and 0 bases at J, with 10 bases in the middle. CDR1 and CDR2 from the germline V gene are KGHSH and LQKENI. As DNA, the CDR3 is TGTGCCAGCTCATCGGAAATCGCAACTAATGAAAAACTGTTTTTT. Protein sequence: CASSSEIATNEKLFF.

V gene TRBV11-3 combines with J gene TRBJ2-3; 7 bases fit TRBD2. The germline CDR1 and CDR2 sequences are SGHNT and YENEEA. This CDR3 is built from 16 residues. Trimming took 7 bases from V and 4 from J; bases not matched to a gene: 14. This CDR3 is CASIPGRAGAADTQYF. The CDR3 DNA reads TGTGCCAGCATTCCCGGAAGGGCGGGAGCGGCAGATACGCAGTATTTT. The complete variable domain, with remaining parts taken from reference TRBV11-3 and TRBJ2-3, reads EAGVVQSPRYKIIEKKQPVAFWCNPISGHNTLYWYLQNLGQGPELLIRYENEEAVDDSQLPKDRFSAERLKGVDSTLKIQPAELGDSAVYLCASIPGRAGAADTQYFGPGTRLTVL.

Only one count was recorded for this clone. The chain links TRBV7-3 to TRBJ2-7, with TRBD1 as a possible D gene (7 bases). The V end lost 5 bases, the J end lost 3 bases, and 17 bases lay between the germline ends. The CDR3 totals 15 residues. Germline V lookup: CDR1 SGHTA, CDR2 FQGTGA. CDR3 DNA sequence: TGTGCCAGCAGCCGAAACGGAGGGGGCGGCTACGAGCAGTACTTC. This encodes CASSRNGGGGYEQYF.

The genes are TRBV28 and TRBJ1-5, with D maybe TRBD1 (5 bases). CDR1 is MDHEN and CDR2 is SYDVKM in the germline V gene. V dropped 6 bases and J dropped 6 bases, with 9 bases sitting between them. This CDR3 has 12 residues. CDR3 region: CASRTQGQPQHF. CDR3 bases: TGTGCCAGCAGAACCCAGGGTCAGCCCCAGCATTTT.

V usage is TRBV9 and J usage is TRBJ1-3, with 9 bases that match TRBD1. Germline V gene lookup returns CDR1 SGDLS and CDR2 YYNGEE. V was clipped by 4 bases and J by 5 bases; unmatched bases: 4. CDR3 size: 14 residues. DNA for the CDR3: TGTGCCAGCAGCCCCGGGACAGGGAGAAACACCATATATTTT. Protein: CASSPGTGRNTIYF.

This clone appeared a few times. The chain couples TRBV7-9 to TRBJ2-2, with unresolved D. Looked up from germline, CDR1 is SEHNR and CDR2 is FQNEAQ (reference sequence). Trimming took 4 bases from V and 4 from J, leaving 7 bases between them. The CDR3 is made up of 13 amino acids. Written as DNA, the CDR3 is TGTGCCAGCAGCTACCAAGGCACCGGGGAGCTGTTTTTT. Its protein product is CASSYQGTGELFF. The full variable domain, with the rest looked up from reference TRBV7-9 and TRBJ2-2, is DTGVSQNPRHKITKRGQNVTFRCDPISEHNRLYWYRQTLGQGPEFLTYFQNEAQLEKSRLLSDRFSAERPKGSFSTLEIQRTEQGDSAMYLCASSYQGTGELFFGEGSRLTVL.

The V and J genes are TRBV18 and TRBJ1-5, with a tentative D call TRBD1 (5 bases). CDR1 is KGHSH and CDR2 is LQKENI in the germline V gene. The CDR3 is 15 residues long. Trimming removed 2 bases from V and 4 bases from J, with 12 bases in between. The CDR3 region is CASSPAQGSNQPQHF. CDR3 nucleotides: TGTGCCAGCTCACCAGCGCAGGGATCTAATCAGCCCCAGCATTTT.

The chain joins TRBV7-3 to TRBJ1-2; TRBD1 matches 7 bases. J was trimmed by 8 bases and V by 6 bases; bases with no gene match: 9. Germline V gene lookup returns CDR1 SGHTA and CDR2 FQGTGA. The length of the CDR3 is 13 residues. CDR3: CASSPQGREGYTF. CDR3 in DNA: TGTGCCAGCAGTCCACAGGGGAGGGAGGGCTACACCTTC.

This clone was observed once. The V and J genes are TRBV6-6 and TRBJ1-1; D gene uncertain. Per the germline V gene, CDR1 is MNHNY and CDR2 is SVGAGI (reference sequence). This CDR3 region has 14 residues. Trimming stripped 8 bases from V and 1 base from J, with 14 bases between. The CDR3 DNA follows: TGTGCCAGCCGACGGGGTGATTCGAACACTGAAGCTTTCTTT. It specifies CASRRGDSNTEAFF.

This chain links TRBV5-4 with TRBJ2-7; TRBD2 agrees at 10 bases. This CDR3 is built from 14 residues. Germline CDR1 is SGHNT and CDR2 is YYREEE (reference sequence). V lost 1 base to trimming and J lost 7 bases; unmatched junction nucleotides: 5. The CDR3: CASSLRTSGLEQYF. The CDR3 region has the DNA TGTGCCAGCAGCTTGCGGACTAGCGGTTTGGAGCAGTACTTC.

Only a few counts were recorded for this clone. V is TRBV6-4 and J is TRBJ2-2, with 7 bases fitting TRBD1. The V gene end was trimmed by 8 bases and the J gene end by 6 bases; junction bases not matched to a gene: 15. CDR1 and CDR2 from the germline V gene are MRHNA and SNTAGT. This CDR3 comprises 16 residues. CDR3 DNA: TGTGCCAGCCGCGACACCGACAGGGTATTCGCCGGGGAGCTGTTTTTT. Its protein product is CASRDTDRVFAGELFF.

This clone was detected only once. The CDR3 here is CASSLGPRGTYEQYF. As DNA, the CDR3 is TGTGCCAGCAGCTTAGGCCCCAGGGGAACCTACGAGCAGTACTTC. V gene TRBV13 combines with J gene TRBJ2-7; tentatively, D is TRBD1 (6 bases). This CDR3 comprises 15 residues. Between the trimmed V and J ends, which lost 0 bases and 2 bases, there was a span of 11 bases. The germline V gene has CDR1 PRHDT and CDR2 FYEKMQ (reference sequence).

V and J are TRBV7-6 and TRBJ1-5; 12 positions match TRBD1. CDR3 length: 17 amino acids. The J segment lost 0 bases and the V segment lost 3 bases, leaving 3 bases of the junction unmatched. Germline assignment: CDR1 SGHVS and CDR2 FNYEAQ. The CDR3 protein is CASSLGQGAGSNQPQHF. CDR3 bases: TGTGCCAGCAGCTTGGGACAGGGGGCGGGTAGCAATCAGCCCCAGCATTTT.

The chain uses TRBV28 and TRBJ2-7; possibly TRBD1 for D (5 bases). The germline V gene encodes CDR1 MDHEN and CDR2 SYDVKM. The V and J ends lost 9 bases and 2 bases respectively, with 11 bases between them. This CDR3 comprises 12 residues. The CDR3 region is CASSQGAYEQYF. The CDR3 DNA sequence: TGTGCCAGTTCGCAGGGCGCCTACGAGCAGTACTTC.

The chain employs TRBV9 and TRBJ1-1; no clear D. Trimming left V 0 bases short and J 0 bases short, with 9 bases between. Germline CDR1 and CDR2: SGDLS and YYNGEE. The CDR3 has 15 residues. CDR3 coding DNA: TGTGCCAGCAGCGTAGGCGACCTTATGAACACTGAAGCTTTCTTT. This encodes CASSVGDLMNTEAFF.

The gene calls are TRBV20-1 and TRBJ2-5, with unresolved D. The CDR3 runs 11 residues. V gave up 3 bases and J gave up 7 bases, with 9 bases separating them. Germline values: CDR1 DFQATT, CDR2 SNEGSKA (reference sequence). This CDR3 is CSARGLATQYF. CDR3 sequence (DNA): TGCAGTGCTAGGGGATTGGCGACCCAGTACTTC.

V usage is TRBV27 and J usage is TRBJ1-1; D may be TRBD1 (5 bases). Per germline, CDR1 MNHEY and CDR2 SMNVEV (reference sequence). CDR3 length equals 13 residues. The V gene lost 4 bases and the J gene lost 0 bases, with 6 bases spanning the gap. CDR3: CASSYRLNTEAFF. DNA for the CDR3: TGTGCCAGCAGTTACAGGCTGAACACTGAAGCTTTCTTT.

This rearrangement joins TRBV7-9 to TRBJ2-7; TRBD1 matches at 11 bases. The CDR3 totals 15 residues. Per the germline V gene, CDR1 is SEHNR and CDR2 is FQNEAQ (reference sequence). V shed 3 bases and J 6 bases; nucleotides not matched to a gene: 7. This CDR3 is CASSFTRDRGAEQYF. The CDR3 DNA reads TGTGCCAGCAGCTTCACCCGGGACAGGGGGGCCGAGCAGTACTTC. The full variable domain, in which reference TRBV7-9 and TRBJ2-7 provide the parts outside the CDR3, is DTGVSQNPRHKITKRGQNVTFRCDPISEHNRLYWYRQTLGQGPEFLTYFQNEAQLEKSRLLSDRFSAERPKGSFSTLEIQRTEQGDSAMYLCASSFTRDRGAEQYFGPGTRLTVT.

This chain connects TRBV9 to TRBJ2-7; 8 nucleotides match TRBD1. This CDR3 has 17 residues. V gave up 2 bases and J gave up 2 bases; unmatched junction bases: 12. CDR1 and CDR2 from the germline V gene are SGDLS and YYNGEE. The chain's CDR3 is CASSVGSGGLAAYEQYF. In DNA, the CDR3 is TGTGCCAGCAGCGTGGGGTCAGGGGGCCTCGCCGCCTACGAGCAGTACTTC.